The present T cell receptor beta chain was sequenced within a study of blood T cell repertoires in COVID-19. Across the study: There were acute and convalescent COVID-19 samples, and they came from the United States, Italy and Spain.

The germline V gene has CDR1 SGHRS and CDR2 YFSETQ. This CDR3 is 15 amino acids long. V dropped 4 bases and J dropped 3 bases, with 13 bases sitting between them. The method was immunoSEQ multiplex PCR; TCRdb's version includes in-frame clones alone and lacks a portion of them. In the table there are about 140,000 clones, approximately 84% of which are singletons. This TCR was recovered from a human donor in a cohort sampled during active COVID-19. Sequenced sample: peripheral blood. V usage is TRBV5-1 and J usage is TRBJ2-2; the D is unclear. The CDR3 here is CASSLATSDTGELFF. The CDR3 region has the DNA TGCGCCAGCAGCCTTGCAACGTCGGACACCGGGGAGCTGTTTTTT.